This T cell receptor beta chain was recovered during a study of post-analysis software for immune sequencing data. Study results and caveats: TRBV5-6, TRBV5-1 and TRBV20-1 belonged to a set of about five TRBV segments that were more frequent in patients than controls.

Germline lookup yields CDR1 KGHDR and CDR2 SFDVKD. CDR3 size: 13 residues. Trimming cost V 8 bases and J 0 bases, with 7 bases left between them. The authors incorporated unique molecular identifiers into the TCR beta cDNA libraries. Out of 1 to 10 million T cells, 480,000 or so cDNA molecules were generated. Each CDR3 protein gets one entry after TCRdb re-called the PCR reads with MiXCR. The sample shows roughly 540,000 distinct CDR3 sequences, around a third of them seen only once. As for this clonotype: Its specificity is unknown.

The sequencing input was blood. The V call is TRBV24-1, the J call TRBJ2-1; D possibly matches TRBD1 or TRBD2 (5 bases each). This TCR was recovered from a girl younger than 18 with multiple sclerosis. As DNA, the CDR3 is TGTGCCACCACAGGGAGCTCCTACAATGAGCAGTTCTTC. Amino acids: CATTGSSYNEQFF.